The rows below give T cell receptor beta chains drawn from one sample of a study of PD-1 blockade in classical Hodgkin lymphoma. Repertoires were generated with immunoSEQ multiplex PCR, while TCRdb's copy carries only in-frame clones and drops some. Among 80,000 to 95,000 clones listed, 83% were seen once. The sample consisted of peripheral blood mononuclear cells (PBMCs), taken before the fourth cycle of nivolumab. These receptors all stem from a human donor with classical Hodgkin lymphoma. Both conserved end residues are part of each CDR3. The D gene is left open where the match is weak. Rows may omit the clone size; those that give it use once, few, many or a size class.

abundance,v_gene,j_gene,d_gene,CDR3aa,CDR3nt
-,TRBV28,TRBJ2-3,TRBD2,CASSLASGKTDTQYF,TGTGCCAGCAGTTTAGCTAGCGGAAAGACAGATACGCAGTATTTT
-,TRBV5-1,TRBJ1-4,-,CASSLQGPDINEKLFF,TGCGCCAGCAGCTTACAGGGCCCAGACATTAATGAAAAACTGTTTTTT
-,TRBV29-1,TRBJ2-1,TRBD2,CSALNPGLAKTSYNEQFF,TGCAGCGCACTTAATCCGGGACTAGCGAAGACCTCCTACAATGAGCAGTTCTTC
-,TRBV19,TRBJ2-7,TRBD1,CASSRTGDGYEQYF,TGTGCCAGTAGCCGGACAGGGGACGGCTACGAGCAGTACTTC
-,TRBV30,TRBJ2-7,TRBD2,CAWSAGGSEQYF,TGTGCCTGGTCCGCGGGGGGTAGCGAGCAGTACTTC
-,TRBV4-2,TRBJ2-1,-,CASSQDAGEQFF,TGTGCCAGCAGCCAAGACGCGGGGGAGCAGTTCTTC
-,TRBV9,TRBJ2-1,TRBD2,CASSVQAGGPPNEQFF,TGTGCCAGCAGCGTACAAGCGGGAGGGCCCCCCAATGAGCAGTTCTTC
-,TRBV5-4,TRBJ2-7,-,CASSLGPSDEQYF,TGTGCCAGCAGCTTGGGGCCCTCGGACGAGCAGTACTTC
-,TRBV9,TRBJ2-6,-,CASSLDTASSGANVLTF,TGTGCCAGCAGCTTAGACACAGCTTCCTCTGGGGCCAACGTCCTGACTTTC
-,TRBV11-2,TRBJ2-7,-,CASSLAGINSYEQYF,TGTGCCAGCAGCTTAGCCGGGATTAACTCCTACGAGCAGTACTTC
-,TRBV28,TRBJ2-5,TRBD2,CASSKRGGGRRGTQYF,TGTGCCAGCAGCAAACGGGGCGGGGGACGGCGGGGGACCCAGTACTTC
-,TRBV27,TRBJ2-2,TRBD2,CASSRAPGLAGGSTGELFF,TGTGCCAGCAGTAGGGCTCCGGGACTAGCGGGGGGGAGCACCGGGGAGCTGTTTTTT
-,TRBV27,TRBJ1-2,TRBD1,CASSPLTGGDYGYTF,TGTGCCAGCAGTCCCCTGACAGGGGGCGACTATGGCTACACCTTC
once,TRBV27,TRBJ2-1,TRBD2,CASSLFLAGARFF,TGTGCCAGCAGCCTTTTTTTAGCGGGAGCCCGGTTCTTC
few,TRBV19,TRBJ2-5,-,CASSEGRQETQYF,TGTGCCAGTAGTGAGGGCCGCCAAGAGACCCAGTACTTC
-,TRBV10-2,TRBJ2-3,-,CASRNIASTDTQYF,TGCGCCAGCAGGAATATAGCTAGCACAGATACGCAGTATTTT
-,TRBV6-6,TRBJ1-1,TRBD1,CASSPGGTEAFF,TGTGCCAGCAGCCCAGGGGGCACTGAAGCTTTCTTT
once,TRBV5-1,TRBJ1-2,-,CASSFERTGDGYTF,TGCGCCAGCAGCTTCGAACGGACCGGAGATGGCTACACCTTC
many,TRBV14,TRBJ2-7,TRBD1,CASSNTKSGQGAYEQYF,TGTGCCAGCAGTAACACCAAGTCGGGACAGGGGGCCTACGAGCAGTACTTC
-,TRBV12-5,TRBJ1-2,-,CASGSPGGANYGYTF,TGTGCTAGTGGTTCACCCGGGGGAGCTAACTATGGCTACACCTTC
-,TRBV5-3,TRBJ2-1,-,CARMGTGGEGGDIADEQFF,TGTGCCAGAATGGGGACGGGAGGAGAGGGGGGAGACATTGCTGATGAGCAGTTCTTC
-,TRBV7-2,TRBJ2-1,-,CASSPPPAHEQFF,TGTGCCAGCAGCCCACCTCCGGCCCATGAGCAGTTCTTC
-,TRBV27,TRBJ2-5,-,CASSLITGRGETQYF,TGTGCCAGCAGTTTGATAACAGGGAGGGGCGAGACCCAGTACTTC
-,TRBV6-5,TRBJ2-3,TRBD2,CASRLAGPTDTQYF,TGTGCCAGCAGGTTAGCGGGCCCCACAGATACGCAGTATTTT